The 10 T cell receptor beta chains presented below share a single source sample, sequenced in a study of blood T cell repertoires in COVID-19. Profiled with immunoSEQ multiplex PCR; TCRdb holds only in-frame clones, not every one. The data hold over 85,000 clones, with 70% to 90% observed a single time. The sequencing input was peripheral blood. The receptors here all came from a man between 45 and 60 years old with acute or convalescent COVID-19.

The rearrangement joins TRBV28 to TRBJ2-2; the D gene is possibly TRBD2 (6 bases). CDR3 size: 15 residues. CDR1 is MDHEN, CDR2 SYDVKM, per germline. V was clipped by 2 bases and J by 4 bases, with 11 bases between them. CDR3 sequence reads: CASSLGGAGTGELFF. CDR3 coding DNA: TGTGCCAGCAGTTTAGGAGGGGCCGGCACCGGGGAGCTGTTTTTT.

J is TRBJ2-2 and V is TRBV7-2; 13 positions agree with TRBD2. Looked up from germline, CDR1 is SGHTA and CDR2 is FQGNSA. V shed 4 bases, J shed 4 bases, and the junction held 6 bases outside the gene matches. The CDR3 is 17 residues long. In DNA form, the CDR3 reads TGTGCCAGCAGCTCCTCCGGGACTAGCGGGATCACCGGGGAGCTGTTTTTT. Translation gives CASSSSGTSGITGELFF.

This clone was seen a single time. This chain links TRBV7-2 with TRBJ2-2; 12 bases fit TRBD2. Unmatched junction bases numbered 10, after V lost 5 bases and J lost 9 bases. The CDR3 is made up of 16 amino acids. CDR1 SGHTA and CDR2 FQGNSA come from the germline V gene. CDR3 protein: CASSPPASGRGRELFF. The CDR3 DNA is TGTGCCAGCAGCCCACCGGCTAGCGGGAGGGGTCGGGAGCTGTTTTTT.

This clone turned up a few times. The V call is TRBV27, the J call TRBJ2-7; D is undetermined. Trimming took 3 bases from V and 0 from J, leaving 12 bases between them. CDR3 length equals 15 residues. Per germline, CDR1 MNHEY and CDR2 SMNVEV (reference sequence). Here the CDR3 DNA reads TGTGCCAGCAGTTTCCAAAGCGCCCGCTCCTACGAGCAGTACTTC. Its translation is CASSFQSARSYEQYF.

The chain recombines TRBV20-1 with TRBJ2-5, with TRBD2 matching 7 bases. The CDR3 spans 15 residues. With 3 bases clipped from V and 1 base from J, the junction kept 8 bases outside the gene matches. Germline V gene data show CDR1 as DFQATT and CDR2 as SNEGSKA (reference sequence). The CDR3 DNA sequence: TGCAGTGCTAGTCAGGCTAGCGGAGGCCAAGAGACCCAGTACTTC. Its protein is CSASQASGGQETQYF.

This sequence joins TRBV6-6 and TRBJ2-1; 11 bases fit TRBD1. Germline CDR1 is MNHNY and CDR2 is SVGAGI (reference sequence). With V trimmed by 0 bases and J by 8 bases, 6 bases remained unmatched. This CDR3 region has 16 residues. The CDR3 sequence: CASSYSGTGGTDEQFF. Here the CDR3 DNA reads TGTGCCAGCAGTTACTCCGGGACAGGGGGTACCGATGAGCAGTTCTTC.

The CDR3 DNA reads as TGTGCCACCAGTGACCTGGGCGCGGGAGTGGTCGCAGATACGCAGTATTTT. Protein: CATSDLGAGVVADTQYF. The chain links TRBV24-1 to TRBJ2-3; TRBD2 matches at 7 bases. The V gene's germline CDR1 is KGHDR and CDR2 SFDVKD. J lost 4 bases, V lost 4 bases, and 13 bases had no gene match. This CDR3 comprises 17 residues.

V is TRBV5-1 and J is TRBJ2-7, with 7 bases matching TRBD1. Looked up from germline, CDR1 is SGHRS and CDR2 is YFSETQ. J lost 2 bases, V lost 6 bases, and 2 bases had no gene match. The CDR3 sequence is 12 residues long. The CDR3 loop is CASKGTAYEQYF. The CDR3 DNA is TGCGCCAGCAAGGGGACAGCCTACGAGCAGTACTTC.

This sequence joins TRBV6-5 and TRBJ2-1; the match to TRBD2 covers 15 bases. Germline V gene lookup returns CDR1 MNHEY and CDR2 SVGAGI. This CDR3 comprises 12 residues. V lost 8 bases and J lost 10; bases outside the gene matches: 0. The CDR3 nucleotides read TGTGCCAGCGGGACTAGCGGGGGGGAGCAGTTCTTC. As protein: CASGTSGGEQFF.

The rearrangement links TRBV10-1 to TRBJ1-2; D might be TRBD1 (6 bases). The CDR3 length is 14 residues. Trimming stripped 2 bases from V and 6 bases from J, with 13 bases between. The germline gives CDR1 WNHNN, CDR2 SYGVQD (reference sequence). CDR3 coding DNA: TGCGCCAGCAGTGAGCCACAGGGAGCGGATGGCTACACCTTC. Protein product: CASSEPQGADGYTF.